Given below is one T cell receptor beta chain in context. This sample was included in a study of CXCR3-negative and CXCR3-positive naive CD8 T cells. The sorting of each CD8+ T cell subset was done in triplicate, at a few hundred thousand cells each. The CDR3 has 13 amino acids. The germline gives CDR1 MNHNY, CDR2 SVGAGI (reference sequence). UMI-tagged TRB cDNA libraries were built via 5' RACE. Reprocessing the 5' RACE reads, TCRdb reports a single entry for every CDR3 protein and omits DNA. The listing contains approximately 83,000 distinct CDR3 sequences. This sequence originates from a human donor in good health. Some clones in this sample may be carry-over from other donors' samples. Sequenced input: naive CXCR3- CD8+ T cells from blood. Noted subset: CD45RO-CCR7+CD27+CD95- naive CD8+ T cells lacking CXCR3 (TNR3-). This chain connects TRBV6-6 to TRBJ2-3; TCRdb calls TRBD1, which cannot be checked without DNA. The CDR3 is CASSYVLTDTQYF.